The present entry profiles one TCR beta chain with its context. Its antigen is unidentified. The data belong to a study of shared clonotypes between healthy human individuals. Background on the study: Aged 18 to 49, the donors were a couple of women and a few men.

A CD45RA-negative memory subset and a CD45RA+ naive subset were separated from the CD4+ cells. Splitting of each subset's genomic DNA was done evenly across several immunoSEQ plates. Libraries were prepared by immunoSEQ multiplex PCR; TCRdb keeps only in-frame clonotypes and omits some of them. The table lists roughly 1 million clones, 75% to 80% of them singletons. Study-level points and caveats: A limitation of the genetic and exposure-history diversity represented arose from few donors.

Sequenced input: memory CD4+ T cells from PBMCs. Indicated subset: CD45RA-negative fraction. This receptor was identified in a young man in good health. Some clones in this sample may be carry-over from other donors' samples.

The CDR3 coding sequence is TGTGCCAGCAGCCAATCGCGGGGTACCTATGGCTACACCTTC. It is translated as CASSQSRGTYGYTF. The V and J genes are TRBV16 and TRBJ1-2, with D uncertain. Germline CDR1 reads KGHSY; CDR2 reads FQNENV. V lost 0 bases to trimming and J lost 4 bases, with 9 bases between them. This CDR3 is 14 amino acids long.